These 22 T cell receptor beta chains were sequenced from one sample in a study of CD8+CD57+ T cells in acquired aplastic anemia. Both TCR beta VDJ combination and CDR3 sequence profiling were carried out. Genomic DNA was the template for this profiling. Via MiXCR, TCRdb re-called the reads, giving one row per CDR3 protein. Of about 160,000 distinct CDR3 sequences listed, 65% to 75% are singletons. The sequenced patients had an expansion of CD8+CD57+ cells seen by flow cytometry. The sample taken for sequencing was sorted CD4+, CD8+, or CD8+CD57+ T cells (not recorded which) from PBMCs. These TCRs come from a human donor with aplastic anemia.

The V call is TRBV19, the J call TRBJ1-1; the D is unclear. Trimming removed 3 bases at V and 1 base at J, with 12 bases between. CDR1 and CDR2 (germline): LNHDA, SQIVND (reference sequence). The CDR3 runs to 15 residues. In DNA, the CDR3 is TGTGCCAGTAGTATTGAGCCCAGACAGAACACTGAAGCTTTCTTT. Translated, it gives CASSIEPRQNTEAFF.

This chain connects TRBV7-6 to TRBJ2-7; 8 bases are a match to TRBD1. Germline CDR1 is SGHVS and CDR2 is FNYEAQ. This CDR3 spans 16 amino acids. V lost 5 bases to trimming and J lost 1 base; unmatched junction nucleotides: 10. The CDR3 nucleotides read TGTGCCAGCAGCCCCCGAGCTGGACAGGGATCCTACGAGCAGTACTTC. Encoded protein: CASSPRAGQGSYEQYF.

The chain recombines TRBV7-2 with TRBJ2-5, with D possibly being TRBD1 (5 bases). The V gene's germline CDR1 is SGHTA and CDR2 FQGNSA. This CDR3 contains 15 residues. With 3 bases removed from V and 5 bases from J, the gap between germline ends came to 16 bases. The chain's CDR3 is CASSLKQGRRETQYF. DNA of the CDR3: TGTGCCAGCAGCTTGAAGCAGGGTAGGCGGGAGACCCAGTACTTC.

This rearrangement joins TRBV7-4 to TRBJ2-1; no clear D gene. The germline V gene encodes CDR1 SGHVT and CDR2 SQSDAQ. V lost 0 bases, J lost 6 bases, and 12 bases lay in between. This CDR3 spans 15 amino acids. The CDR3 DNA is TGTGCCAGCAGCTTAGCGCTATCGGTAAGCAATGAGCAGTTCTTC. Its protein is CASSLALSVSNEQFF.

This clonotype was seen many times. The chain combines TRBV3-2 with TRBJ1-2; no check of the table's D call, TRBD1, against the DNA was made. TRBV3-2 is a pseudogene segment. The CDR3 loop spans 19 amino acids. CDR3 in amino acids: CASSQDTGTGTHMGYGYTF. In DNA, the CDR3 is TGTGCCAGCAGCCAAGATACCGGGACAGGGACTCACATGGGCTATGGCTACACCTTC.

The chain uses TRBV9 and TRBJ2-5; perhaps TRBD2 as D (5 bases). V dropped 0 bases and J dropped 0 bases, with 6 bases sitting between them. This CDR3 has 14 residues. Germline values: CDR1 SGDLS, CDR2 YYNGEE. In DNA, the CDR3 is TGTGCCAGCAGCGTAGGAGGGCACCAAGAGACCCAGTACTTC. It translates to CASSVGGHQETQYF. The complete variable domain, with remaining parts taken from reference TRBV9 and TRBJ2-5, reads DSGVTQTPKHLITATGQRVTLRCSPRSGDLSVYWYQQSLDQGLQFLIQYYNGEERAKGNILERFSAQQFPDLHSELNLSSLELGDSALYFCASSVGGHQETQYFGPGTRLLVL.

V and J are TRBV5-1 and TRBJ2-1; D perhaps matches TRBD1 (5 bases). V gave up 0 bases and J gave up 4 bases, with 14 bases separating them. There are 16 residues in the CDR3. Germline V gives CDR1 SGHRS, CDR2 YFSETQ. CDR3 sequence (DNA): TGCGCCAGCAGCTTGGGACAGCTTCTGGCTTACAATGAGCAGTTCTTC. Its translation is CASSLGQLLAYNEQFF. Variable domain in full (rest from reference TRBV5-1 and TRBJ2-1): KAGVTQTPRYLIKTRGQQVTLSCSPISGHRSVSWYQQTPGQGLQFLFEYFSETQRNKGNFPGRFSGRQFSNSRSEMNVSTLELGDSALYLCASSLGQLLAYNEQFFGPGTRLTVL.

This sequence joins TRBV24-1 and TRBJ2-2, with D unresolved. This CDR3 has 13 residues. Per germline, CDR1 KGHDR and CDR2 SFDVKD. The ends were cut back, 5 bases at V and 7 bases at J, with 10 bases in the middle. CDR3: CATSARSGGELFF. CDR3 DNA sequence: TGTGCCACCAGTGCCCGAAGTGGCGGGGAGCTGTTTTTT.

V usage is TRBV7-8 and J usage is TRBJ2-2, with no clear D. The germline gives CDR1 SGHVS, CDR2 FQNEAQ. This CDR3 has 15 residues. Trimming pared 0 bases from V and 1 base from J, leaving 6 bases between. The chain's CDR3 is CASSLALGNTGELFF. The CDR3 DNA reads TGTGCCAGCAGCTTAGCCTTAGGGAACACCGGGGAGCTGTTTTTT.

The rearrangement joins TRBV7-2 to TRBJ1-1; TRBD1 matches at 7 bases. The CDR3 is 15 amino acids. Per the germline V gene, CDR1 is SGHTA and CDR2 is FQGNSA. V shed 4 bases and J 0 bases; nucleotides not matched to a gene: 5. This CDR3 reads CASSSSTGLNTEAFF. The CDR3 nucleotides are TGTGCCAGCAGCTCTTCGACAGGGCTGAACACTGAAGCTTTCTTT.

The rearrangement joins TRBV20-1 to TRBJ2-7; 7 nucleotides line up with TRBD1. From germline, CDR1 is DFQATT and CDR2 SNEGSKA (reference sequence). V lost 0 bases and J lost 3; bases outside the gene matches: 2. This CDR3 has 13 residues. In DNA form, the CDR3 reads TGCAGTGCTAGAGATGGGACAGACTACGAGCAGTACGTC. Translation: CSARDGTDYEQYV.

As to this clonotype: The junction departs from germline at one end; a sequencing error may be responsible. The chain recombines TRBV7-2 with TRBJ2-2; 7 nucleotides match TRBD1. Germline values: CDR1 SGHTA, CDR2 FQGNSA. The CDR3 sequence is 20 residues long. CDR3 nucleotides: TGTGCCAGCAGCGCATCCGGGACAGTGAGGGTTGAGGGGTACACCGGGGAGCTGTTTTTC. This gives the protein CASSASGTVRVEGYTGELFF.

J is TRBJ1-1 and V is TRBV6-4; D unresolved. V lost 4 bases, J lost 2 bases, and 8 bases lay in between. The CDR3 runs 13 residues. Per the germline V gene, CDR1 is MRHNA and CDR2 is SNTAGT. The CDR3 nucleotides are TGTGCCAGCAGTGGGGCAGAAAACACTGAAGCTTTCTTT. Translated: CASSGAENTEAFF.

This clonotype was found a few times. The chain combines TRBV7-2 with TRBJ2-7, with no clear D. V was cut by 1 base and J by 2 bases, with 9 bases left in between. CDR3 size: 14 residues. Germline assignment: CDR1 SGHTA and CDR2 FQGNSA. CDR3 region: CASSLGLFTYEQYF. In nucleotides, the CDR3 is TGTGCCAGCAGCTTAGGTCTCTTCACCTACGAGCAGTACTTC.

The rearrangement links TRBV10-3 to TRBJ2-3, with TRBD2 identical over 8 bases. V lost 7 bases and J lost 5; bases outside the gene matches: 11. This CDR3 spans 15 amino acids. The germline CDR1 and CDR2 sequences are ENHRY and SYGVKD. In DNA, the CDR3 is TGTGCCATCAAGGGCAGCGGGAGTACGCAAGATACGCAGTATTTT. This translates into CAIKGSGSTQDTQYF.

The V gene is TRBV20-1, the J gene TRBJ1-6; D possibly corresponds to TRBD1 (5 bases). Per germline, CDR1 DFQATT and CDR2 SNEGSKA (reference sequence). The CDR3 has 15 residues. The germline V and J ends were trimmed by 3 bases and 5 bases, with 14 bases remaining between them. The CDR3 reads CSASITQGNNSPLHF. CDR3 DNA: TGCAGTGCTAGTATAACCCAGGGCAATAATTCACCCCTCCACTTT.

Here the CDR3 reads CSARSAVSGDNEQFF. As DNA, the CDR3 is TGCAGTGCTAGATCGGCCGTCAGCGGGGACAATGAGCAGTTCTTC. The genes are TRBV20-1 and TRBJ2-1; 7 bases fit TRBD2. The junction had 9 bases not matched to a gene; V was cut back by 2 bases and J by 5 bases. The CDR3 is made up of 15 amino acids. Germline-derived CDR1 and CDR2 are DFQATT and SNEGSKA (reference sequence).

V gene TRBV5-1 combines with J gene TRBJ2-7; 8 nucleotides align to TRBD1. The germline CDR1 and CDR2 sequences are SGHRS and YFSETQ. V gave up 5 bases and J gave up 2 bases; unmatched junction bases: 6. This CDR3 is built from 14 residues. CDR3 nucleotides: TGCGCCAGCAGACCGGGACAGGAAACCTACGAGCAGTACTTC. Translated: CASRPGQETYEQYF.

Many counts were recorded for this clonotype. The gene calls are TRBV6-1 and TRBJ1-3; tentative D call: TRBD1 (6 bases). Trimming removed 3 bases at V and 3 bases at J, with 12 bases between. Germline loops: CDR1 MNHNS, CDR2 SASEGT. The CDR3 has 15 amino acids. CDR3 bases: TGTGCCAGCAGTGACGTGATCAGGGGTGGAAACACCATATATTTT. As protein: CASSDVIRGGNTIYF.

Here the CDR3 reads CASSDGNNEQFF. The CDR3 DNA reads as TGTGCCAGCAGTGACGGGAACAATGAGCAGTTCTTC. This chain joins TRBV6-4 and TRBJ2-1; D is unclear. V was shortened by 2 bases and J by 5 bases, with 4 bases between the two germline ends. CDR3 length equals 12 residues. Looked up from germline, CDR1 is MRHNA and CDR2 is SNTAGT.

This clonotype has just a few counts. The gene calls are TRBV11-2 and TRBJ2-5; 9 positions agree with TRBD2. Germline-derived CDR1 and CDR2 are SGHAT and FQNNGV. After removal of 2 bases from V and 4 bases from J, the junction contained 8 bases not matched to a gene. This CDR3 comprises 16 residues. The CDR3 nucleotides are TGTGCCAGCAGCTTAACGGTCGGAGCGGGAGGAGAGACCCAGTACTTC. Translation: CASSLTVGAGGETQYF. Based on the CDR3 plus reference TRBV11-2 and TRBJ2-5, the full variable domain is EAGVAQSPRYKIIEKRQSVAFWCNPISGHATLYWYQQILGQGPKLLIQFQNNGVVDDSQLPKDRFSAERLKGVDSTLKIQPAKLEDSAVYLCASSLTVGAGGETQYFGPGTRLLVL.

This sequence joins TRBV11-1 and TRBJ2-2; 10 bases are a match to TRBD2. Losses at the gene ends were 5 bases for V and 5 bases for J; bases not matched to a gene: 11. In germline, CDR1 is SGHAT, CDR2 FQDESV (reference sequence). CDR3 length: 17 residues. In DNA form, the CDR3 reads TGTGCCAGCAGCCACGAAACTAGCGGGGAAATTACCGGGGAGCTGTTTTTT. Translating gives CASSHETSGEITGELFF.